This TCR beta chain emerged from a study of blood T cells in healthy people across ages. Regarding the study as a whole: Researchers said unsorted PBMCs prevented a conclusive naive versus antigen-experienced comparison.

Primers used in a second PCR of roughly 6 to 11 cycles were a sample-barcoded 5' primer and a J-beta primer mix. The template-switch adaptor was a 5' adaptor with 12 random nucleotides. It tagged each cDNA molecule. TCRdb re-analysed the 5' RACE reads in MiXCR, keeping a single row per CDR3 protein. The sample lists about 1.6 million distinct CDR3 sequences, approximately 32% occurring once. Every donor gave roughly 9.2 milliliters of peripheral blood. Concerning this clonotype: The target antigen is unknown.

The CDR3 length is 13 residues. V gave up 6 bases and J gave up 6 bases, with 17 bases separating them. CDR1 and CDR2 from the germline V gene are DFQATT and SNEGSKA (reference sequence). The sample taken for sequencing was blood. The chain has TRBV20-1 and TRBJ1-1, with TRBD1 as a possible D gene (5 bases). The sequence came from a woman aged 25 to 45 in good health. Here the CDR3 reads CSATPGASAEAFF. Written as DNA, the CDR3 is TGCAGTGCCACCCCTGGGGCCAGTGCTGAAGCTTTCTTT.